The 4 T cell receptor beta chains presented below share a single source sample, sequenced in a study of T cells in Graves' hyperthyroidism and ophthalmopathy. Regions amplified from RNA transcripts were the TCR beta CDR3 regions. Carried out on the TCR CDR3, a first-round RT-PCR used the HTBI primer set. From the multiplex PCR reads, TCRdb called clonotypes with MiXCR, one entry per CDR3 protein. The sample gives around 250,000 distinct CDR3 sequences, more than 12% of which show up once; less than 15% is in the top ten. Sequencing input: blood. Every receptor here comes from a woman in her thirties or forties with Graves' hyperthyroidism that later progressed to Graves' ophthalmopathy.

This chain connects TRBV9 to TRBJ2-2; 11 positions match TRBD2. Trimming took 4 bases from V and 4 from J; bases not matched to a gene: 3. Germline assignment: CDR1 SGDLS and CDR2 YYNGEE. This CDR3 has 15 amino acids. CDR3 nucleotide sequence: TGTGCCAGCAGCCAGACTAGCGGGATCACCGGGGAGCTGTTTTTT. Protein sequence: CASSQTSGITGELFF.

The sample holds many counts of this clonotype. The CDR3 DNA reads TGCAGTGCTAGAAATGCCGGGACAGTACCGAACACTGAAGCTTTCTTT. Its translation is CSARNAGTVPNTEAFF. J is TRBJ1-1 and V is TRBV20-1; TRBD1 matches 7 bases. The CDR3 is 16 amino acids. CDR1 and CDR2 from the germline V gene are DFQATT and SNEGSKA (reference sequence). The V gene end was trimmed by 2 bases and the J gene end by 1 base; junction bases not matched to a gene: 10.

This clonotype was observed at least ten times. V is TRBV28 and J is TRBJ1-6; 8 nucleotides line up with TRBD1. Germline V gene data show CDR1 as MDHEN and CDR2 as SYDVKM. V was pared by 1 base and J by 10 bases, with 6 bases of the junction left unmatched. CDR3 length: 15 amino acids. The CDR3 spells CASSLLGQVMSPLHF. The CDR3 DNA reads as TGTGCCAGCAGTTTATTGGGACAGGTTATGTCACCCCTCCACTTT.

Many counts were recorded for this clonotype. The chain employs TRBV12-3 or TRBV12-4 and TRBJ2-7; D might be TRBD2 (6 bases). The CDR3 covers 14 residues. The V end was cut by 7 bases, the J end by 4 bases, with 17 bases between. In DNA form, the CDR3 reads TGTGCCAGCAACGCGCCGGGACTCAGATACGAGCAGTACTTC. It specifies CASNAPGLRYEQYF.